This TCR beta chain stems from a study of blood T cell repertoires in COVID-19. Enrollment of patients from Seattle took place during active infection, with longitudinal follow-up. Only in-frame clones appear in the TCRdb table, and some are missing; sequencing was by immunoSEQ multiplex PCR. The sample shows under 450,000 clones, around 88% of them seen only once. The receptor was isolated from a woman between 55 and 75 years old with COVID-19, enrolled during active disease. The sample comprised peripheral blood.

In nucleotides, the CDR3 is TGCGCCAGCAGCTCGGACAGTCTCTCGGGCGAGCAGTACTTC. It codes for CASSSDSLSGEQYF. The chain links TRBV5-1 to TRBJ2-7, with D maybe TRBD1 (6 bases). The CDR3 is 14 amino acids. Trimming shortened V by 3 bases and J by 6 bases, and 16 bases separated the two germline ends. Germline V lookup: CDR1 SGHRS, CDR2 YFSETQ.